The 14 T cell receptor beta chains given below trace back to one sample, sequenced in a study of T cell responses to AZD1222 COVID-19 vaccine. Profiled with immunoSEQ multiplex PCR; TCRdb holds only in-frame clones, not every one. Of approximately 140,000 clones listed, about nine tenths were seen once; the top ten hold roughly 3.1%. The sample was peripheral blood, taken on day 0 of AZD1222 vaccination. These receptors all stem from an adult in good health.

This rearrangement joins TRBV19 to TRBJ1-2; D remains ambiguous. The germline V gene encodes CDR1 LNHDA and CDR2 SQIVND (reference sequence). This CDR3 region has 14 residues. V was pared by 5 bases and J by 0 bases, with 10 bases between. CDR3 loop: CASSEGIPNYGYTF. The DNA of the CDR3 is TGTGCCAGTAGTGAAGGCATCCCTAACTATGGCTACACCTTC.

V usage is TRBV4-3 and J usage is TRBJ2-5; TRBD2 agrees at 7 bases. Germline loops: CDR1 LGHNA, CDR2 YSLEER. The CDR3 length is 18 residues. The J segment lost 5 bases and the V segment lost 0 bases, leaving 15 bases of the junction unmatched. The CDR3 region is CASSQDSILGLPGETQYF. The CDR3 DNA reads as TGCGCCAGCAGCCAAGATTCCATTTTGGGACTACCGGGGGAGACCCAGTACTTC.

The rearrangement uses TRBV5-1 and TRBJ2-5, with a weak D call TRBD1 (6 bases). The CDR3 is 14 residues long. V lost 2 bases, J lost 4 bases, and 12 bases lay in between. Germline V gene data show CDR1 as SGHRS and CDR2 as YFSETQ. Here the CDR3 reads CASSLTHRVETQYF. For the CDR3, the DNA is TGCGCCAGCAGCTTAACACACAGGGTAGAGACCCAGTACTTC.

The chain joins TRBV4-2 to TRBJ2-1, with a weak D call TRBD2 (6 bases). Germline CDR1 reads LGHNA; CDR2 reads YNFKEQ. With 8 bases removed from V and 1 base from J, the gap between germline ends came to 21 bases. This CDR3 spans 17 amino acids. This chain's CDR3 is CASSSLGRGSSYNEQFF. Here the CDR3 DNA reads TGTGCCAGCTCCTCCCTAGGACGGGGGAGTTCCTACAATGAGCAGTTCTTC.

V is TRBV2 and J is TRBJ1-1; 12 bases are a match to TRBD1. Unmatched junction bases numbered 5, after V lost 11 bases and J lost 4 bases. The CDR3 runs to 13 residues. Germline assignment: CDR1 SNHLY and CDR2 FYNNEI. The CDR3 here is CAGRDRGLTEAFF. The CDR3 region has the DNA TGTGCCGGCCGGGACAGGGGGCTCACTGAAGCTTTCTTT.

The chain carries TRBV9 and TRBJ2-1, with TRBD2 identical over 12 bases. Germline V CDR1 and CDR2: SGDLS, YYNGEE. V shed 6 bases, J shed 8 bases, and the junction held 12 bases outside the gene matches. This CDR3 region has 16 residues. In DNA form, the CDR3 reads TGTGCCAGCACTGTGACTAGCGGGAGCTTCTTTGATGAGCAGTTCTTC. Translated, it gives CASTVTSGSFFDEQFF.

The chain employs TRBV18 and TRBJ2-2; D ambiguous. Trimming took off 2 bases at V and 7 bases at J, with 5 bases between the two ends. This CDR3 comprises 12 residues. Germline V gene sequence: CDR1 KGHSH, CDR2 LQKENI. CDR3 coding DNA: TGTGCCAGCTCACCATCCGACGGGGAGCTGTTTTTT. Translation gives CASSPSDGELFF.

This clone was recorded a few times. The CDR3 loop reads CASSRDRVAEQYF. CDR3 coding DNA: TGTGCCAGCAGCCGGGACAGGGTTGCCGAGCAGTACTTC. The chain is built from TRBV2 and TRBJ2-7; 9 bases are shared with TRBD1. The CDR3 sequence is 13 residues long. CDR1 and CDR2 (germline): SNHLY, FYNNEI. After removal of 6 bases from V and 6 bases from J, the junction contained 6 bases not matched to a gene.

The gene calls are TRBV19 and TRBJ1-1; maybe TRBD1 (6 bases). Between the trimmed V and J ends, which lost 10 bases and 5 bases, there was a span of 20 bases. Germline V gene sequence: CDR1 LNHDA, CDR2 SQIVND (reference sequence). There are 14 residues in the CDR3. The CDR3 DNA sequence: TGTGCCACCCTACAGGGAACCGGGGGGACTGAAGCTTTCTTT. As protein: CATLQGTGGTEAFF.

The chain is built from TRBV5-1 and TRBJ2-5; the match to TRBD2 covers 12 bases. The trim removed 1 base at V and 4 bases at J, leaving 5 bases unmatched. CDR3 length: 16 residues. Germline-derived CDR1 and CDR2 are SGHRS and YFSETQ. CDR3 nucleotides: TGCGCCAGCAGCTTGTTCCTAGCGGGAGGGGGAGAGACCCAGTACTTC. As protein: CASSLFLAGGGETQYF.

Here the CDR3 DNA reads TGCGCCAGCAGCTCCCTCTTTAGGGGAACTTATAATTCACCCCTCCACTTT. Translated: CASSSLFRGTYNSPLHF. The V gene is TRBV5-1, the J gene TRBJ1-6; D may be TRBD1 (5 bases). The V end lost 3 bases, the J end lost 4 bases, and 17 bases lay between the germline ends. Germline CDR1 reads SGHRS; CDR2 reads YFSETQ. CDR3 size: 17 residues.

This chain links TRBV7-2 with TRBJ1-1, with D maybe TRBD1 (5 bases). The length of the CDR3 is 16 residues. The ends were cut back, 6 bases at V and 1 base at J, with 18 bases in the middle. Looked up from germline, CDR1 is SGHTA and CDR2 is FQGNSA. CDR3 DNA: TGTGCCAGCAGTCCCCCCCGGGGGAGAAAGAACACTGAAGCTTTCTTT. Translating gives CASSPPRGRKNTEAFF. Filled out from reference TRBV7-2 and TRBJ1-1, the complete variable domain reads GAGVSQSPSNKVTEKGKDVELRCDPISGHTALYWYRQSLGQGLEFLIYFQGNSAPDKSGLPSDRFSAERTGGSVSTLTIQRTQQEDSAVYLCASSPPRGRKNTEAFFGQGTRLTVV.

Here the CDR3 DNA reads TGTGCCAGCAACATTCGGGACTTAAACAATGAGCAGTTCTTC. This sequence encodes CASNIRDLNNEQFF. The gene calls are TRBV9 and TRBJ2-1, with D possibly matching TRBD2 (6 bases). Trimming pared 6 bases from V and 5 bases from J, leaving 15 bases between. The CDR3 has 14 residues. Per the germline V gene, CDR1 is SGDLS and CDR2 is YYNGEE.

The chain uses TRBV6-5 and TRBJ2-1; the match to TRBD2 covers 8 bases. The V segment lost 0 bases and the J segment 4 bases; nucleotides outside the gene matches: 5. This CDR3 contains 16 residues. Per germline, CDR1 MNHEY and CDR2 SVGAGI. This CDR3 is CASSYSSGGEYNEQFF. In nucleotides, the CDR3 is TGTGCCAGCAGTTACTCGTCGGGGGGGGAATACAATGAGCAGTTCTTC.